The clone carrying this T cell receptor (beta chain) came up many times. Germline V gene data show CDR1 as SGHDT and CDR2 as YYEEEE. V was clipped by 2 bases and J by 5 bases, with 14 bases between them. The CDR3 sequence is 14 residues long. The source of the sample is a study of spatial heterogeneity in lung cancer. TCRdb itself ran the 5' RACE reads through MiXCR, one entry per CDR3 protein. The sample gives about 48,000 distinct CDR3 sequences, about 5.8% of which show up once; 11% is in the top ten. The time point is: sample taken at primary tumor resection. Whole RNA came from tumor, nontumor lung or frozen PBMC and was sequenced without being sorted.

This sample comprised PBMCs, obtained at surgery. This receptor was identified in a male donor with early-stage non-small cell lung cancer. The chain links TRBV5-6 to TRBJ2-7; D is ambiguous. The DNA of the CDR3 is TGTGCCAGCAGCTTCTACTCAGGTTGGAACGAGCAGTACTTC. As protein: CASSFYSGWNEQYF.